This T cell receptor beta chain appears in the sequencing data of a study of T cell clones after liver transplantation. Across the study: Subjects received no induction therapy and standard immunosuppression until randomization at 12-24 months post-transplant. Study-level points and caveats: The donor-reactive repertoire was only partly measurable in a couple of subjects, lacking donor cells. A significant post-transplant drop in circulating graft-donor-reactive CD4 TCRbeta sequences occurred in most of the 8 subjects.

Germline V gives CDR1 MNHEY, CDR2 SMNVEV (reference sequence). Trimming shortened V by 4 bases and J by 4 bases, and 11 bases separated the two germline ends. This CDR3 is 13 amino acids long. The method was immunoSEQ multiplex PCR; TCRdb's version includes in-frame clones alone and lacks a portion of them. The table lists tens of thousands of clones, roughly 92% of them singletons. Of note for this clone: Its antigen is unidentified.

The sample consisted of CD8+ T cells from blood, taken less than 28 months after liver transplant. The chain links TRBV27 to TRBJ2-7, with D tentatively TRBD1 (6 bases). This receptor was identified in a human patient who received a liver transplant. Some T cells may have originated in the graft donor. This CDR3 is CASSWGLLYEQYF. For the CDR3, the DNA is TGTGCCAGCAGTTGGGGGCTCTTGTACGAGCAGTACTTC.